The 7 T cell receptor beta chains below all came from one sample that was sequenced in a study of blood T cell repertoires in COVID-19 (dated by TCRdb to 2018 to 2021). The method was the immunoSEQ multiplex PCR assay. TCRdb mirrors the immuneACCESS table, restricted to in-frame sequences. Some clones are absent from its copies; in checked studies, under half trace to an unresolved V gene, and the reason for the others is unknown. Across this sample there are a few hundred thousand clones, with around 90% seen only once. Roughly 4.9% of the sample is held by the ten biggest clonotypes. Sequencing was carried out using peripheral blood. These receptors were taken from a woman in her fifties or sixties with COVID-19, enrolled during active disease.

The V gene is TRBV11-3, the J gene TRBJ2-1; D perhaps matches TRBD2 (7 bases). The ends were cut back, 1 base at V and 5 bases at J, with 12 bases in the middle. CDR1 is SGHNT and CDR2 is YENEEA in the germline V gene. The CDR3 runs to 15 residues. The CDR3 bases are TGTGCCAGCAGCTTAGGGGGGGGCGGGAACAATGAGCAGTTCTTC. Its protein is CASSLGGGGNNEQFF.

V usage is TRBV7-9 and J usage is TRBJ1-5; TRBD1 matches at 7 bases. The CDR3 has 14 residues. V was clipped by 5 bases and J by 3 bases; unmatched bases: 4. Germline V lookup: CDR1 SEHNR, CDR2 FQNEAQ (reference sequence). The CDR3 spells CASSPTGYNQPQHF. CDR3 bases: TGTGCCAGCAGCCCGACAGGGTACAATCAGCCCCAGCATTTT.

The chain joins TRBV27 to TRBJ2-7; the D gene is possibly TRBD1 (5 bases). Trimming pared 4 bases from V and 6 bases from J, leaving 25 bases between. The germline V gene encodes CDR1 MNHEY and CDR2 SMNVEV (reference sequence). The CDR3 spans 17 residues. The CDR3 protein is CASSSPGPTWGSSEQYF. CDR3 sequence (DNA): TGTGCCAGCAGTTCCCCCGGCCCGACCTGGGGCTCGAGCGAGCAGTACTTC.

The J gene is TRBJ1-5, the V gene TRBV27; TRBD1 agrees at 9 bases. The CDR3 contains 15 residues. The V segment lost 4 bases and the J segment 4 bases; nucleotides outside the gene matches: 5. Germline V gene lookup returns CDR1 MNHEY and CDR2 SMNVEV (reference sequence). The CDR3 DNA reads TGTGCCAGCAGTTGGGGACAGGGACGGAATCAGCCCCAGCATTTT. This codes for CASSWGQGRNQPQHF.

This clone appeared a single time. The rearrangement uses TRBV24-1 and TRBJ2-2, with TRBD2 matching 7 bases. The CDR3 sequence is 16 residues long. The J segment lost 4 bases and the V segment lost 4 bases, leaving 8 bases of the junction unmatched. CDR1 is KGHDR, CDR2 SFDVKD, per germline. The CDR3 DNA is TGTGCCACCAGTGACCCTGGCGGGAGAGTCACCGGGGAGCTGTTTTTT. As protein: CATSDPGGRVTGELFF.

The chain carries TRBV6-2 or TRBV6-3 and TRBJ1-4, with D hard to call. Trimming removed 2 bases at V and 4 bases at J, with 5 bases between. The CDR3 runs to 13 residues. The germline CDR1 and CDR2 sequences are MNHEY and SVGEGT. The CDR3 nucleotides are TGTGCCAGCAGTTACCTACGTAATGAAAAACTGTTTTTT. As protein: CASSYLRNEKLFF.

The chain is built from TRBV6-2 or TRBV6-3 and TRBJ2-5, with 7 positions matching TRBD2. The CDR3 length is 14 residues. The V and J ends lost 2 bases and 5 bases, in that order; junction bases with no gene match: 5. CDR1 is MNHEY, CDR2 SVGEGT, per germline. The CDR3 DNA follows: TGTGCCAGCAGTTACGATCGGGGGGTGGAGACCCAGTACTTC. It translates to CASSYDRGVETQYF.